The rows below give T cell receptor beta chains drawn from one sample of a study of blood T cell repertoires in COVID-19. TCRdb's table, derived via immunoSEQ multiplex PCR, lists solely in-frame clones and lacks some. The sample consists of around 110,000 clones, around four fifths of them appearing once. The sequenced sample consisted of peripheral blood. These receptors originate from a man aged 25-40 years with acute or convalescent COVID-19. CDR3s include the opening cysteine and the closing phenylalanine or tryptophan. A D gene is named only where the DNA matches it firmly. Clone size is stated in some rows and not others, as once, few, many or a class when expanded.

D	V	size	J	length	DNA	CDR3
TRBD2	TRBV9	-	TRBJ2-2	14	TGTGCCAGCAACCTAGCGGGGGACACCGGGGAGCTGTTTTTT	CASNLAGDTGELFF
-	TRBV18	-	TRBJ1-6	16	TGTGCCAGCTCACCTCTTCCTGGGACAAAGAATTCACCCCTCCACTTT	CASSPLPGTKNSPLHF
TRBD2	TRBV18	-	TRBJ2-1	14	TGTGCCAGCTCACCGGGACTAGCGACGAATGAGCAGTTCTTC	CASSPGLATNEQFF
TRBD2	TRBV11-2	once	TRBJ2-5	17	TGTGCCAGCAGCTCCTTTAGCGGGAGGGCAGGCGGGAGCACCCAGTACTTC	CASSSFSGRAGGSTQYF
-	TRBV7-3	-	TRBJ2-5	15	TGTGCCAGCAGCTTAAACGGGAGAATTGGGGAGACCCAGTACTTC	CASSLNGRIGETQYF
TRBD2	TRBV19	-	TRBJ2-5	17	TGTGCCAGTAGTCCACGGACTAGCGGGGGGGCAGAAGAGACCCAGTACTTC	CASSPRTSGGAEETQYF
TRBD2	TRBV7-2	-	TRBJ2-3	14	TGTGCCAGCAGCTTCGGACTAGCGGGGGATACGCAGTATTTT	CASSFGLAGDTQYF
-	TRBV9	-	TRBJ1-1	15	TGTGCCAGCAGCGCAGTATCGGGACAATCAACGGATGCTTTCTTT	CASSAVSGQSTDAFF
-	TRBV4-1	-	TRBJ1-4	14	TGCGCCAGCAGCCTTTCGGTGGCTAATGAAAAACTGTTTTTT	CASSLSVANEKLFF
-	TRBV7-9	-	TRBJ2-5	19	TGTGCCAGCAGCTTAATTTTCTACGACGGAGGGATCCCCATAGAGACCCAGTACTTC	CASSLIFYDGGIPIETQYF
-	TRBV11-3	once	TRBJ2-3	15	TGTGCCAGCAGCTTAGGTGTAGCGTCCACAGATACGCAGTATTTT	CASSLGVASTDTQYF
-	TRBV6-5	few	TRBJ1-1	15	TGTGCCAGCAATGTCTGGGGCAGTCGGGACACTGAAGCTTTCTTT	CASNVWGSRDTEAFF
-	TRBV18	-	TRBJ1-1	15	TGTGCCAGCTCACATCAGCGGGCCAAGAACACTGAAGCTTTCTTT	CASSHQRAKNTEAFF
-	TRBV7-3	-	TRBJ1-2	15	TGTGCCAGCAGCCCCTCACCCGGGAGTGGCTATGGCTACACCTTC	CASSPSPGSGYGYTF
-	TRBV6-2/TRBV6-3	-	TRBJ1-2	15	-	CASSSSTGMGYGYTF
-	TRBV9	-	TRBJ2-3	15	TGTGCCAGCAGCGTAGCGGGGGGCACCACAGATACGCAGTATTTT	CASSVAGGTTDTQYF
TRBD1	TRBV4-1	-	TRBJ2-2	15	TGCGCCAGCAGCTCCGGGACAGGGGATGCCGGGGAGCTGTTTTTT	CASSSGTGDAGELFF
TRBD2	TRBV18	-	TRBJ2-3	16	TGTGCCAGCTCACCCCCAGGACTAGCGGGCACAGATACGCAGTATTTT	CASSPPGLAGTDTQYF
TRBD1	TRBV27	once	TRBJ1-4	14	TGTGCCAGCAGTATGGGACAGGGTGTTGGAAAACTGTTTTTT	CASSMGQGVGKLFF
-	TRBV19	-	TRBJ2-5	13	TGTGCCAGTAGTGGACTCGACCAAGAGACCCAGTACTTC	CASSGLDQETQYF
TRBD2	TRBV5-3	few	TRBJ2-1	19	TGTGCCAGAAGCTTGGTTCCCTTTGGAGGGAGGGCCTCCTACAATGAGCAGTTCTTC	CARSLVPFGGRASYNEQFF
TRBD1	TRBV4-1	-	TRBJ1-5	15	TGCGCCAGCAGCCAGGGAGGAGGGGGCGGTCAGCCCCAGCATTTT	CASSQGGGGGQPQHF
TRBD1	TRBV18	-	TRBJ1-4	15	TGTGCCAGCTCACCCCGACAGGGGGTCGATGAAAAACTGTTTTTT	CASSPRQGVDEKLFF
TRBD1	TRBV6-5	-	TRBJ1-2	14	TGTGCCAGCAGTTACACAGGACAGGCGGGCGGCTACACCTTC	CASSYTGQAGGYTF
-	TRBV6-1	-	TRBJ2-1	16	TGTGCCAGCAGTGGGGGCGCCGGATTACTTAACAATGAGCAGTTCTTC	CASSGGAGLLNNEQFF
TRBD2	TRBV7-3	-	TRBJ2-1	15	TGTGCCAGCAGCTTAGTACTAGCGGGAGGAAGTGAGCAGTTCTTC	CASSLVLAGGSEQFF
-	TRBV14	few	TRBJ2-1	13	TGTGCCAGCAGCCAGGTGGGGGCCTGGGAGCAGTTCTTC	CASSQVGAWEQFF
TRBD2	TRBV7-3	-	TRBJ2-3	14	TGTGCCAGCAGCTTATGGGAGGGGCCAGATACGCAGTATTTT	CASSLWEGPDTQYF
TRBD1	TRBV2	-	TRBJ2-7	14	TGTGCCAGCAGCAACGCTAGACAGGGGGTAGAACAGTACTTC	CASSNARQGVEQYF
-	TRBV2	once	TRBJ2-3	16	TGTGCCAGCAGTGAAGCGATAGGACTCATCACAGATACGCAGTATTTT	CASSEAIGLITDTQYF
TRBD1	TRBV14	-	TRBJ1-6	15	TGTGCCAGCAGTCCGCAGGGGGCGCGCAATTCACCCCTCCACTTT	CASSPQGARNSPLHF
TRBD1	TRBV5-6	-	TRBJ1-2	17	TGTGCCAGCAGCTTGGTGGGGACAGAAGGGAGTAGCTATGGCTACACCTTC	CASSLVGTEGSSYGYTF
TRBD1	TRBV11-3	once	TRBJ2-5	16	TGTGCCAGCAGCTCGGGGACAGGGGGCTTAGGGGAGACCCAGTACTTC	CASSSGTGGLGETQYF
-	TRBV5-1	-	TRBJ2-2	12	TGCGCCAGCAGGGAGGGAACCGGGGAGCTGTTTTTT	CASREGTGELFF
-	TRBV19	-	TRBJ1-6	13	TGTGCCAGTAGTATCGGCGGGTCTTCACCCCTCCACTTT	CASSIGGSSPLHF
-	TRBV6-2/TRBV6-3	-	TRBJ2-1	15	TGTGCCAGCAGTTATATTCCGGGACTTCCAAATGAGCAGTTCTTC	CASSYIPGLPNEQFF
TRBD1	TRBV11-2	once	TRBJ1-2	13	TGTGCCAGCAGCTCGGGGACAGGGAGCGGCTACACCTTC	CASSSGTGSGYTF
TRBD1	TRBV3-1/TRBV3-2	-	TRBJ1-2	15	TGTGCCAGCAGCCAAGCAAGGGACAGGTACTATGGCTACACCTTC	CASSQARDRYYGYTF
TRBD1	TRBV3-1/TRBV3-2	few	TRBJ2-3	16	TGTGCCAGCAGCTACCGGGGACAGGGGAGCACAGATACGCAGTATTTT	CASSYRGQGSTDTQYF
-	TRBV18	-	TRBJ1-3	16	TGTGCCAGCTCACCACCGGGGAGCCTCGCTGGAAACACCATATATTTT	CASSPPGSLAGNTIYF
TRBD1	TRBV2	-	TRBJ2-5	15	TGTGCCAGCGGTAGAACCAGGGACAGACAAGAGACCCAGTACTTC	CASGRTRDRQETQYF
-	TRBV4-2	-	TRBJ1-2	17	TGTGCCAGCAGCCAAGATCTTACCGGGGGGGCTAACTATGGCTACACCTTC	CASSQDLTGGANYGYTF
-	TRBV9	-	TRBJ2-3	15	TGTGCCAGCAGCCCAGAGGTGGGTACCACAGATACGCAGTATTTT	CASSPEVGTTDTQYF
-	TRBV15	-	TRBJ1-2	15	TGTGCCACCAGCAGAGATCCCCAGGCCAGCTATGGCTACACCTTC	CATSRDPQASYGYTF
TRBD1	TRBV9	-	TRBJ1-1	15	TGTGCCAGCAGCGGTGGACAGGGGGGGAACACTGAAGCTTTCTTT	CASSGGQGGNTEAFF
TRBD1	TRBV25-1	once	TRBJ1-2	14	TGTGCCAGCAGTGTCGCGGGACAGAACTATGGCTACACCTTC	CASSVAGQNYGYTF
TRBD1	TRBV4-1	-	TRBJ1-4	15	TGCGCCAGCAGCCAACTGGGGACAGGGTCTGAAAAACTGTTTTTT	CASSQLGTGSEKLFF
-	TRBV7-9	-	TRBJ1-3	13	TGTGCCAGCATCACAGGGCAAGGAAACACCATATATTTT	CASITGQGNTIYF
TRBD2	TRBV9	few	TRBJ2-5	15	TGTGCCAGCAGCCCCCAAGCGGGAGGGATTGAGACCCAGTACTTC	CASSPQAGGIETQYF
-	TRBV7-6	-	TRBJ1-6	15	TGTGCCAGCAGCTTAGGGAGCGAGGGAAATTCACCCCTCCACTTT	CASSLGSEGNSPLHF
-	TRBV3-1/TRBV3-2	-	TRBJ1-5	12	TGTGCCGCCGGAGCAGTCAATCAGCCCCAGCATTTT	CAAGAVNQPQHF
-	TRBV11-2	-	TRBJ2-5	13	TGTGCCAGCAGCTTACAGGTCCGCGAGACCCAGTACTTC	CASSLQVRETQYF
-	TRBV11-2	-	TRBJ2-1	15	TGTGCCAGCAGCTTAGGCAGGGGCTCCTACAATGAGCAGTTCTTC	CASSLGRGSYNEQFF
-	TRBV5-4	-	TRBJ1-3	15	TGTGCCAGCAGCTTGGGGGCAGCTGCTGGAAACACCATATATTTT	CASSLGAAAGNTIYF
TRBD1	TRBV7-9	-	TRBJ1-1	15	TGTGCCAGCAGCTCATTTGCCGAGGGACAGGGTGAAGCTTTCTTT	CASSSFAEGQGEAFF
-	TRBV4-3	-	TRBJ1-2	14	TGCGCCAGCAGCCGAAGGGAGGGAGCGGCTGGCTACACCTTC	CASSRREGAAGYTF
-	TRBV18	-	TRBJ1-1	16	TGTGCCAGCTCACAACTCCGTCTGAATCTGAACACTGAAGCTTTCTTT	CASSQLRLNLNTEAFF
-	TRBV6-5	few	TRBJ1-2	14	TGTGCCAGCAGTTACCAGGGTACGGGCTATGGCTACACCTTC	CASSYQGTGYGYTF
-	TRBV6-5	-	TRBJ2-3	15	TGTGCCAGCAGCCCGGGGGTCCGAGTCACAGATACGCAGTATTTT	CASSPGVRVTDTQYF
-	TRBV6-5	-	TRBJ1-1	12	TGTGCCAGCAGGCCCAGGGAATCTGAAGCTTTCTTT	CASRPRESEAFF